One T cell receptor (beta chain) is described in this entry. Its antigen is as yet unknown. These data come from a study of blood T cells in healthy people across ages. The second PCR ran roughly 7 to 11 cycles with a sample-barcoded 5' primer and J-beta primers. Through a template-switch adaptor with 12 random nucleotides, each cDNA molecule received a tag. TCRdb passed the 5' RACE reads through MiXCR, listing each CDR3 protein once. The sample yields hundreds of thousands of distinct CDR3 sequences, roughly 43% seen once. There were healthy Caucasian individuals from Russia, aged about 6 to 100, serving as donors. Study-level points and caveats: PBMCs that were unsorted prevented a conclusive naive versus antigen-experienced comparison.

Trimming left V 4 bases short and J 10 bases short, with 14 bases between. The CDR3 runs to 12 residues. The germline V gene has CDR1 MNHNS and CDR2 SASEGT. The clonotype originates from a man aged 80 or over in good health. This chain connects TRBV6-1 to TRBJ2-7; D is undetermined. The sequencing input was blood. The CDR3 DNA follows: TGTGCCAGCAGTGTTCCTGCCAAACCCCAGTACTTC. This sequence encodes CASSVPAKPQYF.